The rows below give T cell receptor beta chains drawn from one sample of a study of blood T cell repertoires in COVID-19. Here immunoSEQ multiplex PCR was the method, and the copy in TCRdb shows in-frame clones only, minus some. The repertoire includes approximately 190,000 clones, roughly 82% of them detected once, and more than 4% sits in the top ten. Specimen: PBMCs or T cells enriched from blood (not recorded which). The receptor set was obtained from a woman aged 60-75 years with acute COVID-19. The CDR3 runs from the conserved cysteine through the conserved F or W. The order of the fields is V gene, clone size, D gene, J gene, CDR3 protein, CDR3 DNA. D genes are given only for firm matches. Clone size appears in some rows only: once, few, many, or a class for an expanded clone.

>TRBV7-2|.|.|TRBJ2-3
CASRPGQPLGTDTQYF
TGTGCCAGCAGACCCGGACAGCCTTTGGGGACAGATACGCAGTATTTT
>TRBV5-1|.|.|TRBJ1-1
CASSSLTVITEAFF
TGCGCCAGCAGCTCATTGACTGTGATTACTGAAGCTTTCTTT
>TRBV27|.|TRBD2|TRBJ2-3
CASSRTSGNPDTQYF
TGTGCCAGCAGTCGGACTAGCGGGAACCCAGATACGCAGTATTTT
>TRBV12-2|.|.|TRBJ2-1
CASRLWGQPWYNEQFF
TGTGCAAGTCGCTTATGGGGACAGCCGTGGTACAATGAGCAGTTCTTC
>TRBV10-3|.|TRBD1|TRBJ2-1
CAINSDRDEQFF
TGTGCCATCAACTCGGACAGGGATGAGCAGTTCTTC
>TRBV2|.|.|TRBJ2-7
CASSDQGSTYEQYF
TGTGCCAGCAGTGACCAGGGCTCCACCTACGAGCAGTACTTC
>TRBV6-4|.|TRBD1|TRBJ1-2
CASSPGQGGYGYTF
TGTGCCAGCAGTCCAGGACAGGGCGGGTATGGCTACACCTTC
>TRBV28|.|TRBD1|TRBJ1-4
CASSLPTGAGEKLFF
TGTGCCAGCAGTTTACCGACAGGGGCAGGCGAAAAACTGTTTTTT
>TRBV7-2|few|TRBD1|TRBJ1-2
CASSLEGQLYGYTF
TGTGCCAGCAGCTTAGAGGGACAGCTCTATGGCTACACCTTC
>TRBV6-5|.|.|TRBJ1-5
CAIGGFYQPQHF
TGTGCCATCGGCGGTTTTTATCAGCCCCAGCATTTT
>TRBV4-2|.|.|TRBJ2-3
CASSQASRDTQYF
TGTGCCAGCAGCCAAGCTAGTCGAGATACGCAGTATTTT
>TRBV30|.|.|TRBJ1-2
CAWIGGMGYGYTF
TGTGCCTGGATCGGGGGGATGGGGTATGGCTACACCTTC
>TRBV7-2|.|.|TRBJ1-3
CASSLKGGGGNTIYF
TGTGCCAGCAGTCTCAAGGGCGGGGGGGGAAACACCATATATTTT
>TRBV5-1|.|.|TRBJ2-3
CASSDSIPSTDTQYF
TGCGCCAGCAGCGACTCCATTCCTAGCACAGATACGCAGTATTTT
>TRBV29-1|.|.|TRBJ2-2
CSAGGSYANTGELFF
TGCAGCGCCGGAGGCAGTTATGCGAACACCGGGGAGCTGTTTTTT
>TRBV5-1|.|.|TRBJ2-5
CASNLFEGETQYF
TGCGCCAGCAACCTTTTTGAGGGAGAGACCCAGTACTTC
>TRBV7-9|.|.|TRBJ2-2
CASSFPGDTFTGELFF
TGTGCCAGCAGCTTTCCCGGGGACACTTTCACCGGGGAGCTGTTTTTT
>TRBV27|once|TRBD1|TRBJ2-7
CASSHPGTASYEQYF
TGTGCCAGCAGCCATCCCGGGACAGCCTCCTACGAGCAGTACTTC
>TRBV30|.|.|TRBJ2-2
CALTESFIGELFF
TGTGCCTTGACAGAGAGCTTTATCGGGGAGCTGTTTTTT
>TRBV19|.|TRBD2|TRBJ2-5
CASSTRGGRGVQETQYF
TGTGCCAGTAGTACCCGGGGGGGCCGAGGAGTACAAGAGACCCAGTACTTC
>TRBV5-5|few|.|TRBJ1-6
CASSLGTAGANNSPLHF
TGTGCCAGCAGCTTGGGAACGGCAGGGGCTAATAATTCACCCCTCCACTTT
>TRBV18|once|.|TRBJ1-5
CASSATEYQPQHF
TGTGCCAGCTCAGCGACGGAGTATCAGCCCCAGCATTTT
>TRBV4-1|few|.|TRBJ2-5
CASSHYLHRSGAETQYF
TGCGCCAGCAGCCATTACCTCCACCGGTCAGGGGCAGAGACCCAGTACTTC
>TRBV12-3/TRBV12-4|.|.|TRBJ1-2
CASSPRALYGYTF
TGTGCCAGCAGTCCCAGGGCACTCTATGGCTACACCTTC
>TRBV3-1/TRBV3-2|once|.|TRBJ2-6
CASSQGVAGSGANVLTF
TGTGCCAGCAGCCAAGGGGTGGCGGGGTCTGGGGCCAACGTCCTGACTTTC
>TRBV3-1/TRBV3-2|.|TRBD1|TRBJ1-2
CASSQDDLTPRTGVKGYTF
TGTGCCAGCAGCCAAGACGACCTTACCCCTAGGACAGGAGTAAAAGGCTACACCTTC
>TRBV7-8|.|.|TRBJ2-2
CASSLVAGMDTGELFF
TGTGCCAGCAGCTTAGTGGCAGGCATGGACACCGGGGAGCTGTTTTTT
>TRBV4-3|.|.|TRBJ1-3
CASSQERVSGNTIYF
TGCGCCAGCAGCCAAGAACGAGTTTCTGGAAACACCATATATTTT
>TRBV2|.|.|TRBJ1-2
CASRGTPNGYTF
TGTGCCAGTAGGGGGACACCAAATGGCTACACCTTC
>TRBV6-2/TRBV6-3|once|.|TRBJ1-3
CASSYSGNRVSTGNTIYF
TGTGCCAGCAGTTACTCTGGAAACAGGGTATCGACCGGAAACACCATATATTTT
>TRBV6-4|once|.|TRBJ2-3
CASSRTGIRDTQYF
TGTGCCAGCAGTAGAACAGGGATCAGGGATACGCAGTATTTT
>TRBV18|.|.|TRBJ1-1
CASSPPSGGRGGSNTEAFF
TGTGCCAGCTCACCACCCAGCGGGGGACGAGGGGGAAGTAACACTGAAGCTTTCTTT
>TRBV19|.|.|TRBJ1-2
CASAGLGLGGYTF
TGTGCCAGCGCGGGCCTGGGACTGGGTGGCTACACCTTC
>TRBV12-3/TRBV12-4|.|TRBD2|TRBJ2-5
CASTFTSGTSPYF
TGTGCCAGCACCTTCACTAGCGGGACCTCCCCGTACTTC
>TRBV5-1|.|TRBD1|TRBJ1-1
CASSLALRGSMNTEAFF
TGCGCCAGCAGCTTGGCCCTCAGGGGGAGCATGAACACTGAAGCTTTCTTT
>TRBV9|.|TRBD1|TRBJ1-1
CASSGGGQGFREAFF
TGTGCCAGCAGCGGAGGGGGACAGGGTTTTAGGGAAGCTTTCTTT
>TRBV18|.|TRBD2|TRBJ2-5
CASSPQRLAGGGETQYF
TGTGCCAGCTCACCCCAGAGACTAGCGGGAGGAGGCGAGACCCAGTACTTC
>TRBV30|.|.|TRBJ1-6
CAWSDGGGSSPLHF
TGTGCCTGGAGTGATGGGGGGGGTTCTTCACCCCTCCACTTT
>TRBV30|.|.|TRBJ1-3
CAWRSDRYSGNTIYF
TGTGCCTGGAGATCCGACAGATACTCTGGAAACACCATATATTTT
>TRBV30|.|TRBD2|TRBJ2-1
CAWRPPSGGGHEQFF
TGTGCCTGGAGACCACCTAGCGGGGGGGGCCATGAGCAGTTCTTC
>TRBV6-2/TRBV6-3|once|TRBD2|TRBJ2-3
CASTPSGGADTQYF
TGTGCCAGCACCCCAAGCGGGGGGGCAGATACGCAGTATTTT
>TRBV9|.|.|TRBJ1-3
CASSFRGAGNTIYF
TGTGCCAGCAGCTTCCGGGGGGCGGGAAACACCATATATTTT
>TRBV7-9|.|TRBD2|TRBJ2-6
CASSRGERGLSGANVLTF
TGTGCCAGCAGCCGGGGGGAGAGGGGACTCTCTGGGGCCAACGTCCTGACTTTC
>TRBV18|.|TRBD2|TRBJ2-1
CASSLDSGLAGRGDNEQFF
TGTGCCAGCTCACTCGACTCGGGACTAGCGGGAAGGGGGGACAATGAGCAGTTCTTC
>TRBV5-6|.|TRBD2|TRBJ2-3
CASSFGTSVDTQYF
TGTGCCAGCAGCTTTGGGACTAGCGTAGATACGCAGTATTTT
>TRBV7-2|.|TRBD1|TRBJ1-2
CASSSNLGQGNGYTF
TGTGCCAGCAGCTCAAACCTGGGACAGGGAAATGGCTACACCTTC
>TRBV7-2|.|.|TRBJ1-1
CASSLNQVGRVPFF
TGTGCCAGCAGCCTAAACCAGGTGGGCAGGGTGCCTTTCTTT
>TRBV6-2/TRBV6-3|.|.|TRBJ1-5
CASSPVSGRAVGQPQHF
TGTGCCAGCAGTCCCGTTTCGGGCAGGGCGGTCGGTCAGCCCCAGCATTTT
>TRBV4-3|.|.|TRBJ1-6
CASSQAGTPGTPLHF
TGCGCCAGCAGCCAAGCAGGGACACCCGGTACCCCCCTCCACTTT
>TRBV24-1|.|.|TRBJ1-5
CATARGAQETQHF
TGTGCCACAGCCCGGGGGGCCCAGGAGACCCAGCATTTT
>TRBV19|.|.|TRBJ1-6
CASSISHRQRDNSPLHF
TGTGCCAGTAGTATCTCCCACCGACAGAGAGATAATTCACCCCTCCACTTT
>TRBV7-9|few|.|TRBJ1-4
CASSPWGGGEKLFF
TGTGCCAGCAGCCCCTGGGGGGGCGGTGAAAAACTGTTTTTT
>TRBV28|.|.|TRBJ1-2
CASSLGHGYTF
TGTGCCAGCAGTTTAGGGCATGGCTACACCTTC
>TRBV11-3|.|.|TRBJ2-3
CASSLGGSTDTQYF
TGTGCCAGCAGCTTAGGCGGCTCTACAGATACGCAGTATTTT